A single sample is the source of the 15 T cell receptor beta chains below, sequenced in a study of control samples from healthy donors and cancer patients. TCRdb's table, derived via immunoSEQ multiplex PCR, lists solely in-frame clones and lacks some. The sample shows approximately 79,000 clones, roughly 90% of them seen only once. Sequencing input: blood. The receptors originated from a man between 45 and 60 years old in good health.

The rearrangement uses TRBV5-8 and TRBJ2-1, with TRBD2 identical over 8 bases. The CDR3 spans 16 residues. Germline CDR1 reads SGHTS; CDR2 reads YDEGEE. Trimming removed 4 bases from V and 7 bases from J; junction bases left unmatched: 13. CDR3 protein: CASSPAGALPGNEQFF. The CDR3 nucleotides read TGTGCCAGCAGCCCAGCGGGGGCCCTACCGGGGAATGAGCAGTTCTTC.

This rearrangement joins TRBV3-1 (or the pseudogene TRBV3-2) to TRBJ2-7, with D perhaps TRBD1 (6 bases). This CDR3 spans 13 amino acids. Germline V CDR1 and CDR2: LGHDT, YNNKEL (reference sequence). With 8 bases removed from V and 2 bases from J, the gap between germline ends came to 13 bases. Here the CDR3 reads CASGGQGTYEQYF. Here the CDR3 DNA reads TGTGCCAGCGGCGGGCAGGGGACCTACGAGCAGTACTTC.

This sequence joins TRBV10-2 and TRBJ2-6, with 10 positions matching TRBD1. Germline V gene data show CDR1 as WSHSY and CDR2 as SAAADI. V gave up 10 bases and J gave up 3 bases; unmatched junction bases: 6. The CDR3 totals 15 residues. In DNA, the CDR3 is TGCGCCACGCGACAGGGGGCTAGTGGGGCCAACGTCCTGACTTTC. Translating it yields CATRQGASGANVLTF.

The CDR3 DNA sequence: TGTGCCAGTACCCCGGACGGATCCTCTGGGGCCAACGTCCTGACTTTC. Amino acid sequence: CASTPDGSSGANVLTF. The chain employs TRBV19 and TRBJ2-6; D is unclear. The germline V gene has CDR1 LNHDA and CDR2 SQIVND (reference sequence). There are 16 residues in the CDR3. Trimming cost V 7 bases and J 0 bases, with 13 bases left between them. Full variable domain (outside the CDR3, taken from reference TRBV19 and TRBJ2-6): DGGITQSPKYLFRKEGQNVTLSCEQNLNHDAMYWYRQDPGQGLRLIYYSQIVNDFQKGDIAEGYSVSREKKESFPLTVTSAQKNPTAFYLCASTPDGSSGANVLTFGAGSRLTVL.

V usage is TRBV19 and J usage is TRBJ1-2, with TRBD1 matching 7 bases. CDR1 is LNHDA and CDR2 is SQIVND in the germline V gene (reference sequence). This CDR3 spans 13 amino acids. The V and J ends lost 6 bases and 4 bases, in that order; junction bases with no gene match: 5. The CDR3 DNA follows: TGTGCCAGTAGGGGACAGAATTTCTATGGCTACACCTTC. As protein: CASRGQNFYGYTF.

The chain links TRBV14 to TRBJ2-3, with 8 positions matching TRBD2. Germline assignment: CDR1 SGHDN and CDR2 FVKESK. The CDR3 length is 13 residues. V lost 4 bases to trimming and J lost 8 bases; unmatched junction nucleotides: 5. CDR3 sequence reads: CASSPVAGTTQYF. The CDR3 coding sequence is TGTGCCAGCAGCCCTGTAGCGGGAACTACGCAGTATTTT.

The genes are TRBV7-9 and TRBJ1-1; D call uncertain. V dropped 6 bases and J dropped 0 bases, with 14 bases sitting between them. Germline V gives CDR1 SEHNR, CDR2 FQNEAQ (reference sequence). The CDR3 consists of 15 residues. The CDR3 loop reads CASRVYGLMNTEAFF. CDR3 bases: TGTGCCAGCAGAGTTTACGGGCTCATGAACACTGAAGCTTTCTTT.

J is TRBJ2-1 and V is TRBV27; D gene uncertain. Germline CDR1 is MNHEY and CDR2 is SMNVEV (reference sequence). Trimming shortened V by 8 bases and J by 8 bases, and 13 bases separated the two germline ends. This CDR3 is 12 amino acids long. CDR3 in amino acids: CASGNRIDEQFF. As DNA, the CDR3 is TGTGCCAGCGGTAATCGGATCGATGAGCAGTTCTTC.

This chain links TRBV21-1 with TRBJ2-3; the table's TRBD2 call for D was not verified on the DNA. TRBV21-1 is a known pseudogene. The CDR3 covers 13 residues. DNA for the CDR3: TGTGCCAGCAGCATTTCGGGGACAGATACGCAGTATTTT. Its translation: CASSISGTDTQYF.

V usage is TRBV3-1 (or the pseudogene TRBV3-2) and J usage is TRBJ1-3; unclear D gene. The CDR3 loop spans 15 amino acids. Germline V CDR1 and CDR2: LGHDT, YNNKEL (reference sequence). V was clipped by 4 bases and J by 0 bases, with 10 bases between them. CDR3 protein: CASSPGGVSGNTIYF. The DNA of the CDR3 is TGTGCCAGCAGCCCGGGAGGCGTCTCTGGAAACACCATATATTTT.

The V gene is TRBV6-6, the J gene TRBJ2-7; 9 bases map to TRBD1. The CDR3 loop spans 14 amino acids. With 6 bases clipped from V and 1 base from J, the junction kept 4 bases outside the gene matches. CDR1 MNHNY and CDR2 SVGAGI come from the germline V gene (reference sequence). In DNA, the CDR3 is TGTGCCAGCAGACAGGGGGCGCGGTCCTACGAGCAGTACTTC. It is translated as CASRQGARSYEQYF.

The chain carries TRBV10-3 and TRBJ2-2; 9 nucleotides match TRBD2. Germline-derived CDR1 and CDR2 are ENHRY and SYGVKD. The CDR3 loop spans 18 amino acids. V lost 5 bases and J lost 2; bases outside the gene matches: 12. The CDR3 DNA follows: TGTGCCATCAGTCAAGCGGGCAGCGGGGGGACAAACACCGGGGAGCTGTTTTTT. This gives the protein CAISQAGSGGTNTGELFF.

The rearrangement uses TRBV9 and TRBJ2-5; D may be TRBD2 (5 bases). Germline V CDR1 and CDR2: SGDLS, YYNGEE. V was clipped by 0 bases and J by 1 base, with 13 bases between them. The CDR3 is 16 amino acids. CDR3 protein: CASSVGLSGSQETQYF. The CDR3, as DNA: TGTGCCAGCAGCGTAGGTTTGAGCGGTTCCCAAGAGACCCAGTACTTC.

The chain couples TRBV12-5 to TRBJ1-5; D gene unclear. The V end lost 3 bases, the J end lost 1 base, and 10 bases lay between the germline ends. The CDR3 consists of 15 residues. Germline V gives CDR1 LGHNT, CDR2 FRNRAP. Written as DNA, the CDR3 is TGTGCTAGTGGTTTCAGTGGGCCCAGCAATCAGCCCCAGCATTTT. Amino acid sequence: CASGFSGPSNQPQHF.

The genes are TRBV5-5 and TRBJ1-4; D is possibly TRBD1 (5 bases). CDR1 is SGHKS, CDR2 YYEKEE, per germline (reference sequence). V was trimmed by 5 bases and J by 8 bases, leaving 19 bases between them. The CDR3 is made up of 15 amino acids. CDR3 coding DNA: TGTGCCAGCAGATTTACAGGAAACTGGGAAGAAAAACTGTTTTTT. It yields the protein CASRFTGNWEEKLFF. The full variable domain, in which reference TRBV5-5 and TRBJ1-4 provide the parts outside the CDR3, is DAGVTQSPTHLIKTRGQQVTLRCSPISGHKSVSWYQQVLGQGPQFIFQYYEKEERGRGNFPDRFSARQFPNYSSELNVNALLLGDSALYLCASRFTGNWEEKLFFGSGTQLSVL.